These T cell receptor beta chains were read from a single sample in a study of CD8+ T cells in alopecia areata. This table comes from immunoSEQ multiplex PCR, and its TCRdb copy is limited to in-frame clones, with some not included. The sample includes under 250,000 clones, about 61% of them seen just once. The sequenced material came from CD8+ T cells sorted from blood. The receptors come from a human donor in good health. CDR3s include the opening cysteine and the closing phenylalanine or tryptophan. D genes are given only for firm matches. Size is stated for part of the rows, as once, few or many counts, or as a class when the clone is expanded.

cdr3_nt: TGTGCCAGCAGTCTACTAGCGGGGGGGGAAGAGACCCAGTACTTC
cdr3_aa: CASSLLAGGEETQYF
j_call: TRBJ2-5
clone_size: NA
d_call: TRBD2
v_call: TRBV27

cdr3_nt: TGTGCCAGCAGTTTGGGCCCGAGGGCCGGCACAGATACGCAGTATTTT
cdr3_aa: CASSLGPRAGTDTQYF
j_call: TRBJ2-3
clone_size: NA
d_call: NA
v_call: TRBV27

cdr3_nt: TGTGCCTGGAGCCAATACAATCAGCCCCAGCATTTT
cdr3_aa: CAWSQYNQPQHF
j_call: TRBJ1-5
clone_size: NA
d_call: NA
v_call: TRBV30

cdr3_nt: TGTGCCAGCAGCGTAGATGGAAACCAAGAGACCCAGTACTTC
cdr3_aa: CASSVDGNQETQYF
j_call: TRBJ2-5
clone_size: NA
d_call: NA
v_call: TRBV9

cdr3_nt: TGTGCCAGCGGAAGGGGAGCTTTCTTT
cdr3_aa: CASGRGAFF
j_call: TRBJ1-1
clone_size: few
d_call: NA
v_call: TRBV19

cdr3_nt: TGTGCCACTAAACTACCGACAGGGGGGCAGCCCCAGCATTTT
cdr3_aa: CATKLPTGGQPQHF
j_call: TRBJ1-5
clone_size: NA
d_call: TRBD1
v_call: TRBV15

cdr3_nt: TGTGCCAGCAGTGAACAGATTGGGACTGAAGCTTTCTTT
cdr3_aa: CASSEQIGTEAFF
j_call: TRBJ1-1
clone_size: NA
d_call: NA
v_call: TRBV2

cdr3_nt: TGTGCCAGCAGTTTCCCGGGGGGCTCTGAAGCTTTCTTT
cdr3_aa: CASSFPGGSEAFF
j_call: TRBJ1-1
clone_size: NA
d_call: NA
v_call: TRBV27

cdr3_nt: TGTGCCAGCAGTGCGACAGGGGGCCTCTATGGCTACACCTTC
cdr3_aa: CASSATGGLYGYTF
j_call: TRBJ1-2
clone_size: NA
d_call: TRBD1
v_call: TRBV6-5

cdr3_nt: TGTGCCAGCAGCTTAGCTCCGGGACTTTCGTACGAGCAGTACTTC
cdr3_aa: CASSLAPGLSYEQYF
j_call: TRBJ2-7
clone_size: NA
d_call: NA
v_call: TRBV7-8

cdr3_nt: TGTGCCAGTAGGAAAACGGGACAGGGCGTCAATGAGCAGTTCTTC
cdr3_aa: CASRKTGQGVNEQFF
j_call: TRBJ2-1
clone_size: medium-sized
d_call: TRBD1
v_call: TRBV19

cdr3_nt: TGCGCCAGCAGCTTGCGACAGGGAGGAAACTATGGCTACACCTTC
cdr3_aa: CASSLRQGGNYGYTF
j_call: TRBJ1-2
clone_size: few
d_call: TRBD1
v_call: TRBV5-1

cdr3_nt: TGTGCCAGCACTCCCCCGGGGGCGGGTGATGAGCAGTTCTTC
cdr3_aa: CASTPPGAGDEQFF
j_call: TRBJ2-1
clone_size: NA
d_call: NA
v_call: TRBV7-9

cdr3_nt: TGCGCCAGCAGCCAGGGCAGCGGGGATGAAAAACTGTTTTTT
cdr3_aa: CASSQGSGDEKLFF
j_call: TRBJ1-4
clone_size: NA
d_call: NA
v_call: TRBV4-1

cdr3_nt: TGTGCCAGAGATACAGGGGGCTTAGCTAACTATGGCTACACCTTC
cdr3_aa: CARDTGGLANYGYTF
j_call: TRBJ1-2
clone_size: few
d_call: NA
v_call: TRBV21-1

cdr3_nt: TGCGCCAGCAGCTTGAGCAGGGGGAGCTACGAGCAGTACTTC
cdr3_aa: CASSLSRGSYEQYF
j_call: TRBJ2-7
clone_size: NA
d_call: TRBD1
v_call: TRBV5-1

cdr3_nt: TGCGCCAGCAGCCAACTTAGCGGGGGGCCCTACGAGCAGTACTTC
cdr3_aa: CASSQLSGGPYEQYF
j_call: TRBJ2-7
clone_size: NA
d_call: TRBD2
v_call: TRBV4-1

cdr3_nt: TGTGCCAGCAGCTTCGGACAGGGGAGTGAGCAGTTCTTC
cdr3_aa: CASSFGQGSEQFF
j_call: TRBJ2-1
clone_size: few
d_call: TRBD1
v_call: TRBV5-6

cdr3_nt: TGTGCCAGCAGCTTAGCCTACGGCCAAGAGACCCAGTACTTC
cdr3_aa: CASSLAYGQETQYF
j_call: TRBJ2-5
clone_size: few
d_call: NA
v_call: TRBV7-9

cdr3_nt: TGTGCCACCAGCAGAGATCGGCGGGGGACCTACAATGAGCAGTTCTTC
cdr3_aa: CATSRDRRGTYNEQFF
j_call: TRBJ2-1
clone_size: once
d_call: TRBD2
v_call: TRBV15

cdr3_nt: TGCAGCGTTGCGACAGGGATAGCTTTCTTT
cdr3_aa: CSVATGIAFF
j_call: TRBJ1-1
clone_size: NA
d_call: TRBD1
v_call: TRBV29-1

cdr3_nt: TGTGCCAGCAGCCAGTCCACAGGGTCTGGGGCCAACGTCCTGACTTTC
cdr3_aa: CASSQSTGSGANVLTF
j_call: TRBJ2-6
clone_size: many
d_call: NA
v_call: TRBV4-2

cdr3_nt: TGTGCCACCTGCGATGAATCCGGATCGGAGCAGTACTTC
cdr3_aa: CATCDESGSEQYF
j_call: TRBJ2-7
clone_size: NA
d_call: NA
v_call: TRBV15

cdr3_nt: TGCAGCGTTCCAATACGGCGGGGTGGGGCAGATACGCAGTATTTT
cdr3_aa: CSVPIRRGGADTQYF
j_call: TRBJ2-3
clone_size: NA
d_call: NA
v_call: TRBV29-1

cdr3_nt: TGTGCCAGCAGCCAAGATGGTAGCGGGGGGCCACAGGAGACCCAGTACTTC
cdr3_aa: CASSQDGSGGPQETQYF
j_call: TRBJ2-5
clone_size: NA
d_call: TRBD2
v_call: TRBV4-2

cdr3_nt: TGTGCCAGCAGCGGGGAGTCCTACGAGCAGTACTTC
cdr3_aa: CASSGESYEQYF
j_call: TRBJ2-7
clone_size: NA
d_call: NA
v_call: TRBV2

cdr3_nt: TGTGCCAGCAGGGCCAGGGGTGATCGCGCCTACGAGCAGTACTTC
cdr3_aa: CASRARGDRAYEQYF
j_call: TRBJ2-7
clone_size: NA
d_call: NA
v_call: TRBV27

cdr3_nt: TGTGCCAGCAGCCAATCCCAGACAGGGAGGGACGAGCAGTACTTC
cdr3_aa: CASSQSQTGRDEQYF
j_call: TRBJ2-7
clone_size: NA
d_call: NA
v_call: TRBV27

cdr3_nt: TGTGCCAGCACCCAGGGGACAGGGATGACCTACGAGCAGTACTTC
cdr3_aa: CASTQGTGMTYEQYF
j_call: TRBJ2-7
clone_size: few
d_call: TRBD1
v_call: TRBV2

cdr3_nt: TGCGCCAGCAATCTTCCCGGCTATGGCTACACCTTC
cdr3_aa: CASNLPGYGYTF
j_call: TRBJ1-2
clone_size: NA
d_call: NA
v_call: TRBV5-1

cdr3_nt: TGTGCCAGCACCTCACCTAGGACAGGGCCCTACAATGAGCAGTTCTTC
cdr3_aa: CASTSPRTGPYNEQFF
j_call: TRBJ2-1
clone_size: NA
d_call: TRBD1
v_call: TRBV27

cdr3_nt: TGCGCCAGCAGCCTTAAGCGGGGGCCAAACAATGAGCAGTTCTTC
cdr3_aa: CASSLKRGPNNEQFF
j_call: TRBJ2-1
clone_size: NA
d_call: TRBD2
v_call: TRBV4-1

cdr3_nt: TGTGCCTGGACCCCGGTCAACGAAGAGACCCAGTACTTC
cdr3_aa: CAWTPVNEETQYF
j_call: TRBJ2-5
clone_size: few
d_call: NA
v_call: TRBV30

cdr3_nt: TGTGCTAGTGCTATTGACACCCGGCTGAATCAGCCCCAGCATTTT
cdr3_aa: CASAIDTRLNQPQHF
j_call: TRBJ1-5
clone_size: NA
d_call: NA
v_call: TRBV12-5

cdr3_nt: TGTGCCAGCAGTGAGGGTACCTATGGCTACACCTTC
cdr3_aa: CASSEGTYGYTF
j_call: TRBJ1-2
clone_size: few
d_call: NA
v_call: TRBV6-6

cdr3_nt: TGTGCCAGCAGTTCACCCCTCCACTTT
cdr3_aa: CASSSPLHF
j_call: TRBJ1-6
clone_size: NA
d_call: NA
v_call: TRBV2

cdr3_nt: TGTGCCAGCAGCTCACCGCCCTTAGGCGAGCAGTACTTC
cdr3_aa: CASSSPPLGEQYF
j_call: TRBJ2-7
clone_size: NA
d_call: NA
v_call: TRBV7-2

cdr3_nt: TGCAGCGTCGAAGGGGGCAAATCTTACGAGCAGTACTTC
cdr3_aa: CSVEGGKSYEQYF
j_call: TRBJ2-7
clone_size: few
d_call: TRBD1
v_call: TRBV29-1

cdr3_nt: TGTGCCAGCAGCCCCCCGAAGGGTCTCGAGCAGTACTTC
cdr3_aa: CASSPPKGLEQYF
j_call: TRBJ2-7
clone_size: NA
d_call: NA
v_call: TRBV25-1

cdr3_nt: TGCGCCAGCAGCCAAGATACTAGCGGCTACGAGCAGTACTTC
cdr3_aa: CASSQDTSGYEQYF
j_call: TRBJ2-7
clone_size: few
d_call: TRBD2
v_call: TRBV4-1

cdr3_nt: TGCAGCGTCTCGGACACTATTAGCAATCAGCCCCAGCATTTT
cdr3_aa: CSVSDTISNQPQHF
j_call: TRBJ1-5
clone_size: NA
d_call: NA
v_call: TRBV29-1

cdr3_nt: TGTGCCAGCAGCTCGGGGGTTGGCTATGGCTACACCTTC
cdr3_aa: CASSSGVGYGYTF
j_call: TRBJ1-2
clone_size: NA
d_call: NA
v_call: TRBV13

cdr3_nt: TGTGCCAGCTCGCAGGGGAAGAACACTGAAGCTTTCTTT
cdr3_aa: CASSQGKNTEAFF
j_call: TRBJ1-1
clone_size: NA
d_call: NA
v_call: TRBV11-2

cdr3_nt: TGTGCCAGCAGTTCCGGACAGGAGACCTACGAGCAGTACTTC
cdr3_aa: CASSSGQETYEQYF
j_call: TRBJ2-7
clone_size: NA
d_call: TRBD1
v_call: TRBV27